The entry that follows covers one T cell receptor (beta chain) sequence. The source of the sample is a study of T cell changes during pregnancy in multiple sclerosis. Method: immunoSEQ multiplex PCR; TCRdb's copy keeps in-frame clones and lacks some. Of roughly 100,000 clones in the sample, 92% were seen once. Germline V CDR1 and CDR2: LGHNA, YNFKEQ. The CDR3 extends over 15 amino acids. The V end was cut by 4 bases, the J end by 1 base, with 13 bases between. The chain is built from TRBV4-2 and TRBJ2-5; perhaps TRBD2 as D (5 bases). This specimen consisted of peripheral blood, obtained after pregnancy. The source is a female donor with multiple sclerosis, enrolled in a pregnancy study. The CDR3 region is CASSRQSGIQETQYF. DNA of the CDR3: TGTGCCAGCAGCCGCCAGTCCGGGATCCAAGAGACCCAGTACTTC.